This T cell receptor beta chain was captured by sequencing in a study of blood T cell repertoires in COVID-19. Looking at the study overall: Specimens from acute and convalescent COVID-19 originated in the United States, Italy and Spain. The cDNA or gDNA used as material had been derived from T cells, B-cell-depleted T cells, or PBMCs.

Original data processing: Nucleated cell counts were estimated from reference gene primer amplification. Repertoires were generated with immunoSEQ multiplex PCR, while TCRdb's copy carries only in-frame clones and drops some. That table gives V, J and clone size, and the DNA gave D and trimming. The data hold more than 110,000 clones, with approximately 84% observed a single time. V gave up 2 bases and J gave up 5 bases, with 15 bases separating them. Germline V gene sequence: CDR1 LNHDA, CDR2 SQIVND (reference sequence). The CDR3 covers 15 residues. The sample was peripheral blood. The gene calls are TRBV19 and TRBJ2-5, with a possible D match to TRBD2 (7 bases). The TCR comes from a human donor in a cohort sampled during active COVID-19. The DNA of the CDR3 is TGTGCCAGTAGTATAATGGGGGGGCATGGGGAGACCCAGTACTTC. This encodes CASSIMGGHGETQYF. The full variable domain, with the rest looked up from reference TRBV19 and TRBJ2-5, is DGGITQSPKYLFRKEGQNVTLSCEQNLNHDAMYWYRQDPGQGLRLIYYSQIVNDFQKGDIAEGYSVSREKKESFPLTVTSAQKNPTAFYLCASSIMGGHGETQYFGPGTRLLVL.